This TCR beta chain was observed in a study of shared clonotypes between healthy human individuals. General study results and limits: Estimated richness was generally greater in naive than memory subsets.

Study donors comprised healthy, HIV-negative adults devoid of recent acute infection or vaccination. As for this clone: The antigen remains unidentified.

Only in-frame clones appear in the TCRdb table, and some are missing; sequencing was by immunoSEQ multiplex PCR. This table has about 1.5 million clones, roughly 95% appearing once. The ends were cut back, 10 bases at V and 6 bases at J, with 25 bases in the middle. CDR3 length: 15 amino acids. From germline, CDR1 is SEHNR and CDR2 FQNEAQ (reference sequence). This rearrangement joins TRBV7-9 to TRBJ2-7; D might be TRBD1 or TRBD2, each matching 7 bases. The material sequenced was naive CD4+ T cells sorted from blood. Specified subset: CD45RA+ positively selected. This receptor was obtained from a man aged 25 to 45 in good health. Here the CDR3 reads CAIPLGGLGGVEQYF. CDR3 nucleotide sequence: TGTGCCATACCATTGGGAGGGCTAGGGGGCGTCGAGCAGTACTTC. Supplemented by reference TRBV7-9 and TRBJ2-7, the full variable domain reads DTGVSQNPRHKITKRGQNVTFRCDPISEHNRLYWYRQTLGQGPEFLTYFQNEAQLEKSRLLSDRFSAERPKGSFSTLEIQRTEQGDSAMYLCAIPLGGLGGVEQYFGPGTRLTVT.